Listed below are T cell receptor beta chains from one sample, sequenced in a study of shared clonotypes between healthy human individuals. Generated by immunoSEQ multiplex PCR, the TCRdb table keeps only in-frame clones and is missing some. Here the sample spans roughly 2.2 million clones, 85% to 95% being singletons. Sample: naive CD4+ T cells from PBMCs. The origin of the receptors is a man aged 18 to 30 in good health. Some clones in this sample may be carry-over from other donors' samples. CDR3s include the opening cysteine and the closing phenylalanine or tryptophan. Each record gives: V gene, J gene, clone size, D gene, CDR3 protein, CDR3 DNA. D genes are given only for firm matches. Rows may omit the clone size; those that give it use once, few, many or a size class.

v_gene: TRBV19; j_gene: TRBJ1-1; abundance: NA; d_gene: NA; CDR3aa: CASSIPREAFF; CDR3nt: TGTGCCAGTAGTATCCCGCGGGAAGCTTTCTTT
v_gene: TRBV10-3; j_gene: TRBJ1-3; abundance: NA; d_gene: TRBD1; CDR3aa: CAISEDRDRDSGNTIYF; CDR3nt: TGTGCCATCAGTGAAGACCGGGACAGGGACTCTGGAAACACCATATATTTT
v_gene: TRBV7-2; j_gene: TRBJ1-1; abundance: NA; d_gene: NA; CDR3aa: CASSLTGPNTEAFF; CDR3nt: TGTGCCAGCAGCTTAACAGGGCCGAACACTGAAGCTTTCTTT
v_gene: TRBV7-9; j_gene: TRBJ2-1; abundance: NA; d_gene: TRBD2; CDR3aa: CASSRITSAYNEQFF; CDR3nt: TGTGCCAGCAGCCGGATTACTAGCGCCTACAATGAGCAGTTCTTC
v_gene: TRBV6-5; j_gene: TRBJ2-1; abundance: NA; d_gene: TRBD1; CDR3aa: CASSYRGPYNEQFF; CDR3nt: TGTGCCAGCAGTTACAGGGGGCCCTACAATGAGCAGTTCTTC
v_gene: TRBV5-6; j_gene: TRBJ1-1; abundance: NA; d_gene: NA; CDR3aa: CASSFFSKGTLKDSEAFF; CDR3nt: TGTGCCAGCAGCTTCTTCAGTAAGGGAACACTGAAAGACTCTGAAGCTTTCTTT
v_gene: TRBV14; j_gene: TRBJ2-1; abundance: NA; d_gene: NA; CDR3aa: CASSQVVRYNEQFF; CDR3nt: TGTGCCAGCAGCCAAGTTGTCAGGTACAATGAGCAGTTCTTC
v_gene: TRBV10-3; j_gene: TRBJ2-5; abundance: NA; d_gene: NA; CDR3aa: CAISGGGAGETQYF; CDR3nt: TGTGCCATCTCGGGAGGGGGCGCGGGAGAGACCCAGTACTTC
v_gene: TRBV9; j_gene: TRBJ2-1; abundance: NA; d_gene: NA; CDR3aa: CASSSRKSSYNEQFF; CDR3nt: TGTGCCAGCAGCTCGCGCAAGAGCTCCTACAATGAGCAGTTCTTC
v_gene: TRBV19; j_gene: TRBJ1-5; abundance: few; d_gene: NA; CDR3aa: CASSIRPGRLSNQPQHF; CDR3nt: TGTGCCAGTAGTATACGTCCAGGACGACTTAGCAATCAGCCCCAGCATTTT
v_gene: TRBV5-1; j_gene: TRBJ2-5; abundance: NA; d_gene: NA; CDR3aa: CASSRQQETQYF; CDR3nt: TGCGCCAGCAGTAGACAGCAAGAGACCCAGTACTTC
v_gene: TRBV10-3; j_gene: TRBJ2-7; abundance: NA; d_gene: NA; CDR3aa: CAISESRTYEQYF; CDR3nt: TGTGCCATCAGTGAGTCGAGAACCTACGAGCAGTACTTC
v_gene: TRBV6-1; j_gene: TRBJ2-7; abundance: NA; d_gene: NA; CDR3aa: CASSPQLVDEQYF; CDR3nt: TGTGCCAGCAGTCCCCAACTCGTGGACGAGCAGTACTTC
v_gene: TRBV28; j_gene: TRBJ1-5; abundance: few; d_gene: NA; CDR3aa: CASSFPPVNQPQHF; CDR3nt: TGTGCCAGCAGTTTCCCCCCCGTTAATCAGCCCCAGCATTTT
v_gene: TRBV11-2; j_gene: TRBJ1-1; abundance: once; d_gene: TRBD1; CDR3aa: CASSSLKGTDEAFF; CDR3nt: TGTGCCAGCAGCTCTCTGAAGGGGACAGATGAAGCTTTCTTT
v_gene: TRBV5-6; j_gene: TRBJ2-2; abundance: NA; d_gene: NA; CDR3aa: CASSRRRAGELFF; CDR3nt: TGTGCCAGCAGTCGCCGGCGGGCCGGGGAGCTGTTTTTT
v_gene: TRBV1; j_gene: TRBJ2-6; abundance: NA; d_gene: NA; CDR3aa: CTSSLTQSRANVLTF; CDR3nt: TGCACCAGCAGCCTGACACAAAGTCGGGCCAACGTCCTGACTTTC
v_gene: TRBV28; j_gene: TRBJ1-3; abundance: NA; d_gene: TRBD1; CDR3aa: CASSPLGVTGEGNTIYF; CDR3nt: TGTGCCAGCAGTCCTCTGGGCGTGACAGGGGAAGGAAACACCATATATTTT
v_gene: TRBV7-3; j_gene: TRBJ2-1; abundance: NA; d_gene: NA; CDR3aa: CASSFNPWAGSGQFF; CDR3nt: TGTGCCAGCAGCTTTAACCCCTGGGCGGGATCGGGGCAGTTCTTC
v_gene: TRBV9; j_gene: TRBJ2-7; abundance: NA; d_gene: TRBD2; CDR3aa: CASSPQSGLANYEQYF; CDR3nt: TGTGCCAGCAGCCCACAGTCCGGACTAGCGAACTACGAGCAGTACTTC
v_gene: TRBV6-1; j_gene: TRBJ1-5; abundance: NA; d_gene: NA; CDR3aa: CASSEDRWQRQPQHF; CDR3nt: TGTGCCAGCAGTGAAGATCGTTGGCAACGGCAGCCCCAGCATTTT
v_gene: TRBV4-1; j_gene: TRBJ2-7; abundance: once; d_gene: TRBD2; CDR3aa: CASSPGLAGTYEQYF; CDR3nt: TGCGCCAGCAGCCCCGGACTAGCGGGAACCTACGAGCAGTACTTC
v_gene: TRBV6-1; j_gene: TRBJ2-7; abundance: NA; d_gene: NA; CDR3aa: CASSAGMVYEQYF; CDR3nt: TGTGCCAGTTCGGCAGGTATGGTCTACGAGCAGTACTTC
v_gene: TRBV25-1; j_gene: TRBJ1-4; abundance: NA; d_gene: NA; CDR3aa: CASSEQGGREKLFF; CDR3nt: TGTGCCAGCAGTGAACAGGGTGGACGTGAAAAACTGTTTTTT
v_gene: TRBV6-4; j_gene: TRBJ2-1; abundance: NA; d_gene: TRBD2; CDR3aa: CASSEGREGRQFF; CDR3nt: TGTGCCAGCAGTGAGGGGCGGGAGGGCCGACAGTTCTTC
v_gene: TRBV18; j_gene: TRBJ2-2; abundance: NA; d_gene: NA; CDR3aa: CASSLFADNTGELFF; CDR3nt: TGTGCCAGCTCACTTTTCGCAGATAACACCGGGGAGCTGTTTTTT
v_gene: TRBV9; j_gene: TRBJ2-1; abundance: NA; d_gene: TRBD2; CDR3aa: CASSVGGLAGADEQFF; CDR3nt: TGTGCCAGCAGCGTTGGGGGACTAGCGGGCGCCGATGAGCAGTTCTTC
v_gene: TRBV5-1; j_gene: TRBJ1-2; abundance: NA; d_gene: NA; CDR3aa: CASSLPEGYGYTF; CDR3nt: TGCGCCAGCAGTTTACCTGAGGGCTATGGCTACACCTTC
v_gene: TRBV4-1; j_gene: TRBJ1-1; abundance: few; d_gene: NA; CDR3aa: CASSPTTPNTEAFF; CDR3nt: TGCGCCAGCAGCCCGACGACGCCGAACACTGAAGCTTTCTTT
v_gene: TRBV15; j_gene: TRBJ1-4; abundance: NA; d_gene: NA; CDR3aa: CATSRLPDATNEKLFF; CDR3nt: TGTGCCACCAGCAGACTCCCCGATGCAACTAATGAAAAACTGTTTTTT
v_gene: TRBV7-8; j_gene: TRBJ1-1; abundance: NA; d_gene: NA; CDR3aa: CASSPPRQALNTEAFF; CDR3nt: TGTGCCAGCAGCCCACCCCGCCAAGCATTGAACACTGAAGCTTTCTTT
v_gene: TRBV11-2; j_gene: TRBJ2-7; abundance: NA; d_gene: NA; CDR3aa: CASSSYITVYEQYF; CDR3nt: TGTGCCAGCAGCTCCTATATTACAGTCTACGAGCAGTACTTC
v_gene: TRBV28; j_gene: TRBJ2-1; abundance: NA; d_gene: NA; CDR3aa: CASSPRLGTYNEQFF; CDR3nt: TGTGCCAGCAGTCCCCGACTAGGGACCTACAATGAGCAGTTCTTC
v_gene: TRBV27; j_gene: TRBJ2-2; abundance: NA; d_gene: NA; CDR3aa: CASSLFAVTNTGELFF; CDR3nt: TGTGCCAGCAGTTTATTTGCAGTTACGAACACCGGGGAGCTGTTTTTT
v_gene: TRBV30; j_gene: TRBJ1-4; abundance: NA; d_gene: NA; CDR3aa: CAWSQGWEKLFF; CDR3nt: TGTGCCTGGAGTCAAGGATGGGAAAAACTGTTTTTT
v_gene: TRBV29-1; j_gene: TRBJ2-7; abundance: once; d_gene: TRBD2; CDR3aa: CSVAGAYEQYF; CDR3nt: TGCAGCGTCGCGGGGGCCTACGAGCAGTACTTC
v_gene: TRBV6-5; j_gene: TRBJ2-1; abundance: NA; d_gene: NA; CDR3aa: CASSYSRGSYNEQFF; CDR3nt: TGTGCCAGCAGTTACTCGAGAGGGTCCTACAATGAGCAGTTCTTC
v_gene: TRBV18; j_gene: TRBJ2-2; abundance: once; d_gene: NA; CDR3aa: CASSPPYPNTGELFF; CDR3nt: TGTGCCAGCTCACCACCCTACCCGAACACCGGGGAGCTGTTTTTT
v_gene: TRBV6-6; j_gene: TRBJ1-1; abundance: NA; d_gene: NA; CDR3aa: CASSYSEGYPEAFF; CDR3nt: TGTGCCAGCAGTTACTCGGAGGGCTACCCCGAGGCTTTCTTT
v_gene: TRBV11-2; j_gene: TRBJ1-5; abundance: NA; d_gene: NA; CDR3aa: CASSLLGGQPQHF; CDR3nt: TGTGCCAGCAGCTTATTGGGTGGTCAGCCCCAGCATTTT
v_gene: TRBV4-1; j_gene: TRBJ1-1; abundance: few; d_gene: NA; CDR3aa: CASSRGQNTEAFF; CDR3nt: TGCGCCAGCAGCCGAGGACAGAACACTGAAGCTTTCTTT
v_gene: TRBV18; j_gene: TRBJ2-3; abundance: NA; d_gene: TRBD2; CDR3aa: CASSPRGLAGGDTQYF; CDR3nt: TGTGCCAGCTCACCACGGGGACTAGCGGGCGGAGATACGCAGTATTTT
v_gene: TRBV2; j_gene: TRBJ2-7; abundance: NA; d_gene: NA; CDR3aa: CASTRGYEQYF; CDR3nt: TGTGCCAGCACCAGGGGCTACGAGCAGTACTTC
v_gene: TRBV7-9; j_gene: TRBJ1-1; abundance: NA; d_gene: NA; CDR3aa: CASSFGQATEAFF; CDR3nt: TGTGCCAGCAGCTTTGGGCAGGCCACTGAAGCTTTCTTT
v_gene: TRBV27; j_gene: TRBJ2-7; abundance: NA; d_gene: TRBD2; CDR3aa: CASSSLGGRAHEQYF; CDR3nt: TGTGCCAGCAGTTCCCTCGGAGGGAGGGCCCACGAGCAGTACTTC
v_gene: TRBV10-3; j_gene: TRBJ2-3; abundance: NA; d_gene: NA; CDR3aa: CAISGANRADTQYF; CDR3nt: TGTGCCATCAGTGGTGCCAACAGGGCAGATACGCAGTATTTT
v_gene: TRBV10-3; j_gene: TRBJ1-3; abundance: NA; d_gene: NA; CDR3aa: CAISAGALNGNTIYF; CDR3nt: TGTGCCATCAGTGCGGGGGCGCTGAATGGAAACACCATATATTTT
v_gene: TRBV7-9; j_gene: TRBJ2-1; abundance: NA; d_gene: TRBD2; CDR3aa: CASSHRTSAITPRGNEQFF; CDR3nt: TGTGCCAGCAGCCACAGGACTAGCGCGATTACCCCACGAGGGAATGAGCAGTTCTTC
v_gene: TRBV18; j_gene: TRBJ2-7; abundance: NA; d_gene: NA; CDR3aa: CASSQPGTYEQYF; CDR3nt: TGTGCCAGCTCGCAGCCAGGTACCTACGAGCAGTACTTC
v_gene: TRBV4-1; j_gene: TRBJ2-4; abundance: NA; d_gene: NA; CDR3aa: CASSQGPPRGLAKNIQYF; CDR3nt: TGCGCCAGCAGCCAAGGCCCCCCAAGGGGTCTAGCCAAAAACATTCAGTACTTC
v_gene: TRBV11-2; j_gene: TRBJ2-6; abundance: NA; d_gene: NA; CDR3aa: CASSALTVRSGANVLTF; CDR3nt: TGTGCCAGCAGCGCGCTGACGGTTCGCTCTGGGGCCAACGTCCTGACTTTC
v_gene: TRBV10-3; j_gene: TRBJ2-1; abundance: NA; d_gene: TRBD2; CDR3aa: CAISGRGDIGPSNSYNEQFF; CDR3nt: TGTGCCATCAGTGGTCGGGGGGATATAGGCCCAAGTAACTCCTACAATGAGCAGTTCTTC